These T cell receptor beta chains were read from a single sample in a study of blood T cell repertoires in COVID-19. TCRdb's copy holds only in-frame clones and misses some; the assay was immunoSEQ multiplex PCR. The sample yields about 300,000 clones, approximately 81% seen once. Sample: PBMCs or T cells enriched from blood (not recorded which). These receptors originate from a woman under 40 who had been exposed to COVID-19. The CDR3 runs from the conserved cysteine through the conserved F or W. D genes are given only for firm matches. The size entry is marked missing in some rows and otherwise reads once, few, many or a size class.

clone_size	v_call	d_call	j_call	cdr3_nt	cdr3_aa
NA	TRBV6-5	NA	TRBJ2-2	TGTGCCAGTGGACACAACTACCACACCGGGGAGCTGTTTTTT	CASGHNYHTGELFF
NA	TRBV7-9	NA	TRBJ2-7	TGTGCCAGCAGCCTTCAACGAGAACGGGGACTGGATAGCTCCTACGAGCAGTACTTC	CASSLQRERGLDSSYEQYF
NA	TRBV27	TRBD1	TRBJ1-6	TGTGCCAGCAGTCCGAGGGGGCGGAATAATTCACCCCTCCACTTT	CASSPRGRNNSPLHF
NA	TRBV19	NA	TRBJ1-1	TGTGCCAGTAGTCTCACACAGGGCTGGACTGAAGCTTTCTTT	CASSLTQGWTEAFF
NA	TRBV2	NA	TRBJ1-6	TGTGCCACCCAGGACGGGACCTATAATTCACCCCTCCACTTT	CATQDGTYNSPLHF
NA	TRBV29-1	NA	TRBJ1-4	TGCAGCGTTAAAGGGAGGAGCCCTAATGAAAAACTGTTTTTT	CSVKGRSPNEKLFF
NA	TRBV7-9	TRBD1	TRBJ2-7	TGTGCCAGCAGCACTCCGGGGACAGGGTCCTACGAGCAGTACTTC	CASSTPGTGSYEQYF
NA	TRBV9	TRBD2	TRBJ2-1	TGTGCCAGCAGCCCCCGGACTAGCGGAGCCCCAATTATTGACGATGAGCAGTTCTTC	CASSPRTSGAPIIDDEQFF
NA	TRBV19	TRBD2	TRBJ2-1	TGTGCCAGTAGTGCAACTAGCGGGGCTCGATGGGAGCAGTTCTTC	CASSATSGARWEQFF
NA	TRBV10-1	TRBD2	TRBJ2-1	TGCGCCAGCAGTGAGTGGCTAGCGGTTTACCACAATGAGCAGTTCTTC	CASSEWLAVYHNEQFF
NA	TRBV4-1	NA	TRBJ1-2	TGCGCCAGCAGCCAAGATCAGGCCCATAACTATGGCTACACCTTC	CASSQDQAHNYGYTF
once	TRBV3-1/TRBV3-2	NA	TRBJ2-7	TGTGCCAGCAGCCTAGACACACAGGCCTACGAGCAGTACTTC	CASSLDTQAYEQYF
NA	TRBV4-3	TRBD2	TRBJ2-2	TGCGCCAGCAGCCTCTTTAGCGGGGGAGGCACCGGGGAGCTGTTTTTT	CASSLFSGGGTGELFF
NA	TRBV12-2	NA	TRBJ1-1	TGTGCAAGTCGCCAAGAGCCGAAGGACAGGGGTGACACTGAAGCTTTCTTT	CASRQEPKDRGDTEAFF
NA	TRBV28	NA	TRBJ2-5	TGTGCCAGCAGTCAGAGCGGGACCCAGTACTTC	CASSQSGTQYF
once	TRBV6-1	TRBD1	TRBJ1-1	TGTGCCAGCAGTGACATGGACAGGGGGTACTCTTTCTTT	CASSDMDRGYSFF
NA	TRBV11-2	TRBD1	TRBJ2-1	TGTGCCAGCAGCTTAGGACAGGGGAATAAGAATGAGCAGTTCTTC	CASSLGQGNKNEQFF
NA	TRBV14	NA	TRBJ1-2	TGTGCCAGCAGCCGGACAGACCTCCCTAACTATGGCTACACCTTC	CASSRTDLPNYGYTF
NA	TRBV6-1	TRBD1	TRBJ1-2	TGTGCCAGCAGTGAACAGGGGGCAAACTATGGCTACACCTTC	CASSEQGANYGYTF
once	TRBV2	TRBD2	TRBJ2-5	TGTGCCAGCAGGATACTAGCGGGGGCCCAAGAGACCCAGTACTTC	CASRILAGAQETQYF
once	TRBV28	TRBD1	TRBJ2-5	TGTGCCAGCAGCCTAGACAGGGTGAGGGAGACCCAGTACTTC	CASSLDRVRETQYF
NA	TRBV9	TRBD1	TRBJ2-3	TGTGCCAGCAGTCCAGGGGGCTTCAGCACAGATACGCAGTATTTT	CASSPGGFSTDTQYF
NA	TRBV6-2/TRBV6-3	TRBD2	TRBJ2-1	TGTGCCAGCAGTTACAAACTAGCGGGGTATAAGCAGTTCTTC	CASSYKLAGYKQFF
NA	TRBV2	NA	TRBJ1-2	TGTGCCAGCAGCTACAACCCGGGGAGCGGCTACACCTTC	CASSYNPGSGYTF
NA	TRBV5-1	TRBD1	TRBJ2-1	TGCGCCAGCAGCTTGCAAACAGGGGCATACAATGAGCAGTTCTTC	CASSLQTGAYNEQFF
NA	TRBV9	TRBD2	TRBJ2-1	TGTGCCAGCAGCCCAGCGGGAGCTGGCTACAATGAGCAGTTCTTC	CASSPAGAGYNEQFF
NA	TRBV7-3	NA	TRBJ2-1	TGTGCCAGCAGCTTAGTCGGCTACAATGAGCAGTTCTTC	CASSLVGYNEQFF
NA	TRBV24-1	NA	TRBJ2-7	TGTGCCACCAGTGGGTCCCACAGGGCGGACTCCTACGAGCAGTACTTC	CATSGSHRADSYEQYF
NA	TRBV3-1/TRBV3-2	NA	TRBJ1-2	TGTGCCAGCAGCCAAAAAATTGCCGGGACAAACGACTATGGCTACACCTTC	CASSQKIAGTNDYGYTF
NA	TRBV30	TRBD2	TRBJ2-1	TGTGCCTGGAGGTTAGCGGGAGCCTACAATGAGCAGTTCTTC	CAWRLAGAYNEQFF
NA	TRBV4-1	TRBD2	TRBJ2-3	TGCGCCAGCAGTTACACCGGGGGGAAAACGCAGTATTTT	CASSYTGGKTQYF
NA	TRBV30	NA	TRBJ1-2	TGTGCCTGGAGCGGGGGGTCCGGCTACACCTTC	CAWSGGSGYTF
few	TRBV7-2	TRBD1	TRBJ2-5	TGTGCCAGCAGCTTAATGACAGGGTGGGAGACCCAGTACTTC	CASSLMTGWETQYF
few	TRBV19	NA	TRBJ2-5	TGTGCCAGTAGTCCGGGGGAGGCGGGGATACAAGAGACCCAGTACTTC	CASSPGEAGIQETQYF
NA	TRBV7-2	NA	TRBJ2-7	TGTGCCAGCAGCTCCACTTCCTACGAGCAGTACTTC	CASSSTSYEQYF
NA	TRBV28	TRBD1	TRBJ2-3	TGTGCCAGCAGTCACACAGGGGTGGGCACAGATACGCAGTATTTT	CASSHTGVGTDTQYF
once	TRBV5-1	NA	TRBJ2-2	TGCGCCAGCAGCTTCCTTACGGGTCATCCGAACACCGGGGAGCTGTTTTTT	CASSFLTGHPNTGELFF
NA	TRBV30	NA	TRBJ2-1	TGTGCCTGGAACCGGGGAATTTCCAATGAGCAGTTCTTC	CAWNRGISNEQFF
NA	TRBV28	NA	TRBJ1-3	TGTGCCAGCAGGGCCGGAAACACCATATATTTT	CASRAGNTIYF
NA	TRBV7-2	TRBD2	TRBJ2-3	TGTGCCAGCAGCCCATCGGGACTAGTGTTTGATACGCAGTATTTT	CASSPSGLVFDTQYF
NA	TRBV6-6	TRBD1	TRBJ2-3	TGTGCCAGCCAGAGACAGGGACCCACAGATACGCAGTATTTT	CASQRQGPTDTQYF
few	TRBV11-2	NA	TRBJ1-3	TGTGCCAGCAGCCCGCTAACCAGGCAGGGCTCTGGAAACACCATATATTTT	CASSPLTRQGSGNTIYF
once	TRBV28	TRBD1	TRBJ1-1	TGTGCCAGCAGGGGACAGGGGAAGGGGAACACTGAAGCTTTCTTT	CASRGQGKGNTEAFF
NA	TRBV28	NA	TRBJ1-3	TGTGCCAGCAGACCTCAGGGTTCCTCTGGAAACACCATATATTTT	CASRPQGSSGNTIYF
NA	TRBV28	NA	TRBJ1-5	TGTGCCAGCAGGACCGGGGATCATCAGCCCCAGCATTTT	CASRTGDHQPQHF
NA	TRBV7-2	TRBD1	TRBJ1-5	TGTGCCAGCAGCTTAGGCAGGGGGCCTCAGCCCCAGCATTTT	CASSLGRGPQPQHF
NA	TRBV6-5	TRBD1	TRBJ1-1	TGTGCCAGCAGGAGACAGGGAAAAACTGAAGCTTTCTTT	CASRRQGKTEAFF
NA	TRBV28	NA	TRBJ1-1	TGTGCCAGCAGTCCGGGTGGAACTGAAGCTTTCTTT	CASSPGGTEAFF
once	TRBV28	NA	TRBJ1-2	TGTGCCAGCGTAACGGGTCCTAACTATGGCTACACCTTC	CASVTGPNYGYTF
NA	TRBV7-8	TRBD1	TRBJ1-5	TGTGCCAGCAGCCCAGGGGGTGGTCAGCCCCAGCATTTT	CASSPGGGQPQHF
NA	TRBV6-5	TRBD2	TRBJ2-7	TGTGCCAGCAGTCGGACTAGCGTGGGGGAGCAGTACTTC	CASSRTSVGEQYF
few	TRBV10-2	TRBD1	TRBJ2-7	TGCGCCAGCAGCGACTCTGGGGGACAGGGTACGAACGAGCAGTACTTC	CASSDSGGQGTNEQYF
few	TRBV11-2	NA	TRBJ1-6	TGTGCCAGCAGCTTAGCTCGCTCTCGTCGGTCACCCCTCCACTTT	CASSLARSRRSPLHF
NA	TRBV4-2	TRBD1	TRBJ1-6	TGTGCCAGCAGCCACTCAGGGGGAACCTATAATTCACCCCTCCACTTT	CASSHSGGTYNSPLHF
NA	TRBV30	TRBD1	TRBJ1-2	TGTGCCTGGAGTGCCCGGACAGGGGATGGCTACACCTTC	CAWSARTGDGYTF